This TCR beta chain was sequenced in a study of blood T cell repertoires in COVID-19. Study information: Acute and convalescent COVID-19 samples came from the United States, Italy and Spain. Sample material is recorded as cDNA or gDNA derived from T cells, B-cell-depleted T cells, or PBMCs.

V lost 10 bases and J lost 7; bases outside the gene matches: 15. The CDR3 totals 15 residues. Germline V CDR1 and CDR2: LNHDA, SQIVND (reference sequence). This clone was observed a single time. Original handling: Reference gene primer amplification in the assay estimated nucleated cell counts. The protocol was immunoSEQ multiplex PCR, while the TCRdb copy is restricted to in-frame clones and leaves out a portion. From that table come the V and J calls and clone size; the DNA was used to work out D and trimming. The table has 130,000 to 150,000 clones, around nine tenths seen once. This clonotype was sampled from a human donor in a cohort sampled during active COVID-19. Sequenced: peripheral blood. This chain uses TRBV19 with TRBJ1-2; 10 bases align to TRBD1. The DNA for the CDR3 is TGTGCCACCCTTGCCCCGCGGACAGGGGGACGTGGCTACACCTTC. Amino acids: CATLAPRTGGRGYTF.